A single sample is the source of the 12 T cell receptor beta chains below, sequenced in a study of tumor-infiltrating lymphocytes in oesophageal squamous cell carcinoma. A single record per CDR3 protein comes from TCRdb applying MiXCR to the PCR reads. The sample consists of some 21,000 distinct CDR3 sequences, more than 30% of them appearing once. The sample consisted of esophageal tumor tissue. These receptors all stem from a male donor with esophageal squamous cell carcinoma.

Turning to this clonotype: The CDR3 does not end in the conserved phenylalanine or tryptophan, so this is likely a read error. Because the CDR3's place on the DNA is in doubt, the DNA is left out and the CDR3 is given as listed by TCRdb. This rearrangement joins TRBV11-3 to TRBJ2-6; the table's D call TRBD2 went unverified against the DNA. Germline V gives CDR1 SGHNT, CDR2 YENEEA. The CDR3 is 18 residues long, ends included. CDR3 protein: CASSYISSGRNDEQFFGA.

Worth noting for this clonotype: The CDR3 carries no conserved terminal phenylalanine or tryptophan, so it likely arises from a read error. The DNA is left out, because the CDR3 cannot be placed on it with certainty; the CDR3 is given as TCRdb lists it. This rearrangement joins TRBV28 to TRBJ2-1; no check of the table's D call, TRBD1, against the DNA was made. The length of the CDR3 is 16 amino acids, counting both ends. Germline lookup yields CDR1 MDHEN and CDR2 SYDVKM. Here the CDR3 reads CARTPRGGNYGYTFGS.

Comment on this clonotype: Mismatch with germline at one junction end may stem from a read error. The gene calls are TRBV7-8 and TRBJ2-3; 8 positions agree with TRBD1. CDR3 length: 15 residues. Germline V gene lookup returns CDR1 SGHVS and CDR2 FQNEAQ. The CDR3 DNA is TGTGCCAGCAGCTTAGATAGGACAGGGAATTCACCCCTCCACTTC. This encodes CASSLDRTGNSPLHF.

The chain recombines TRBV7-3 with TRBJ2-5; D not certain. V lost 4 bases and J lost 5, with 11 bases in between. From germline, CDR1 is SGHTA and CDR2 FQGTGA. The length of the CDR3 is 13 residues. The CDR3 DNA reads as TGTGCCAGCAGCTGGTGGGTGGGGGAGACCCAGTACTTC. Its translation is CASSWWVGETQYF.

This chain links TRBV6-6 with TRBJ2-1; 10 nucleotides line up with TRBD2. The CDR3 covers 16 residues. Germline values: CDR1 MNHNY, CDR2 SVGAGI (reference sequence). The V and J ends lost 2 bases and 2 bases, in that order; junction bases with no gene match: 3. CDR3 loop: CASSYPTSGAYNEQFF. The CDR3 DNA follows: TGTGCCAGCAGTTACCCTACTAGCGGGGCCTACAATGAGCAGTTCTTC.

The sample holds a few counts of this clonotype. The chain is built from TRBV7-8 and TRBJ2-1; TRBD1 aligns across 8 bases. The length of the CDR3 is 16 residues. V was clipped by 4 bases and J by 5 bases; unmatched bases: 10. Germline CDR1 SGHVS, CDR2 FQNEAQ. The CDR3 is CASSSSWGQENNEQFF. CDR3 nucleotides: TGTGCCAGCAGCTCCAGTTGGGGACAGGAAAACAATGAGCAGTTCTTC.

Relative to its sample, this clonotype is medium-sized. The chain has TRBV10-2 and TRBJ1-2; D is unclear. The germline gives CDR1 WSHSY, CDR2 SAAADI. With 4 bases removed from V and 4 bases from J, the gap between germline ends came to 10 bases. There are 13 residues in the CDR3. The CDR3 DNA reads TGCGCCAGCAGTGTAGGAGGGATCTATGGCTACACCTTC. As protein: CASSVGGIYGYTF.

This clonotype appeared many times. A read error may be the cause here, since a much bigger clone is one base away. The genes are TRBV11-2 and TRBJ2-7; maybe TRBD2 (6 bases). The CDR3 covers 15 residues. Germline V gives CDR1 SGHAT, CDR2 FQNNGV. V gave up 5 bases and J gave up 7 bases, with 21 bases separating them. CDR3 in DNA: TGTGCCAGCAGCAGGGACTTTTTGGGCGGTGGTGAGCAGTACTTC. As protein: CASSRDFLGGGEQYF. Using reference TRBV11-2 and TRBJ2-7 for the parts outside the CDR3, the full variable domain is EAGVAQSPRYKIIEKRQSVAFWCNPISGHATLYWYQQILGQGPKLLIQFQNNGVVDDSQLPKDRFSAERLKGVDSTLKIQPAKLEDSAVYLCASSRDFLGGGEQYFGPGTRLTVT.

The CDR3 DNA is TGTGCCAGCAGCCTGGGAACGTTAAAAAGCTCCTACAATGAGCAGTTCTTC. Translation gives CASSLGTLKSSYNEQFF. The rearrangement joins TRBV7-8 to TRBJ2-1; D remains unclear. The CDR3 extends over 17 amino acids. Trimming shortened V by 5 bases and J by 0 bases, and 17 bases separated the two germline ends. CDR1 and CDR2 from the germline V gene are SGHVS and FQNEAQ.

This clonotype was seen more than once but under ten times. The chain employs TRBV4-1 and TRBJ2-3, with 13 bases fitting TRBD2. This CDR3 has 20 amino acids. CDR1 and CDR2 from the germline V gene are MGHRA and YSYEKL. V shed 6 bases and J 2 bases; nucleotides not matched to a gene: 17. Here the CDR3 DNA reads TGCGCCAGCAGTCACGGACTAGCGGGAGCGGGGGGGGGGCCCACAGATACGCAGTATTTT. This sequence encodes CASSHGLAGAGGGPTDTQYF.

The V gene is TRBV6-1, the J gene TRBJ2-7, with a tentative D call TRBD1 (5 bases). Germline-derived CDR1 and CDR2 are MNHNS and SASEGT. This CDR3 has 13 amino acids. V was cut by 7 bases and J by 3 bases, with 13 bases left in between. In nucleotides, the CDR3 is TGTGCCAGCAAGTCAGGACACAACTACGAGCAGTACTTC. This sequence encodes CASKSGHNYEQYF.

The sample holds many counts of this clonotype. The chain joins TRBV4-2 to TRBJ2-1; D possibly corresponds to TRBD2 (5 bases). V was cut by 1 base and J by 14 bases, with 18 bases left in between. Germline values: CDR1 LGHNA, CDR2 YNFKEQ. The CDR3 sequence is 14 residues long. This CDR3 reads CASSQVGLAKEEFF. CDR3 nucleotides: TGTGCCAGCAGCCAAGTGGGGTTAGCGAAGGAGGAGTTCTTC.